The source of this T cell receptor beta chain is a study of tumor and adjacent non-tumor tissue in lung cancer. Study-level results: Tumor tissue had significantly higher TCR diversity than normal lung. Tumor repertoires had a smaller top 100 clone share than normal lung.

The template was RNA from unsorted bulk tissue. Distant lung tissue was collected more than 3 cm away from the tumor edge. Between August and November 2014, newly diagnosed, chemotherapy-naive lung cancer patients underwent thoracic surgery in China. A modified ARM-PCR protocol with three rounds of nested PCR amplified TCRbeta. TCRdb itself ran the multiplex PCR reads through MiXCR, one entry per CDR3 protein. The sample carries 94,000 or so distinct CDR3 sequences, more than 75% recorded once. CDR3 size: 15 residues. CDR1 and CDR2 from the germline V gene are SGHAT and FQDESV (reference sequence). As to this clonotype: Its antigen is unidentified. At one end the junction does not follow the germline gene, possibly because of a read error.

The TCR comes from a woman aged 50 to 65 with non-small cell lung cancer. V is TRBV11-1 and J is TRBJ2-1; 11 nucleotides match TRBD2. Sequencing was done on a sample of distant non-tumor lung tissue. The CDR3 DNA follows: TGTACCAGCAGCTTAGGATTAGCGGGAGGGGATGAGCAGTTCTTC. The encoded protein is CTSSLGLAGGDEQFF.